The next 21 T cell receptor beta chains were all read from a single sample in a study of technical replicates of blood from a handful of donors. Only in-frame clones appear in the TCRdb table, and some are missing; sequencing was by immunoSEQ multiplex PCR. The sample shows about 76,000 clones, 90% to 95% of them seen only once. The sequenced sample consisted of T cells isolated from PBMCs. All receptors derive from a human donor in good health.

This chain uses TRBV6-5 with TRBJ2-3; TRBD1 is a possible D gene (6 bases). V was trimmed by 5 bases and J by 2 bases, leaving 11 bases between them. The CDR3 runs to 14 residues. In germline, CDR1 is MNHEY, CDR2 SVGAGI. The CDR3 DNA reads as TGTGCCAGCAGTGAGTCAGGGGCCACAGATACGCAGTATTTT. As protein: CASSESGATDTQYF.

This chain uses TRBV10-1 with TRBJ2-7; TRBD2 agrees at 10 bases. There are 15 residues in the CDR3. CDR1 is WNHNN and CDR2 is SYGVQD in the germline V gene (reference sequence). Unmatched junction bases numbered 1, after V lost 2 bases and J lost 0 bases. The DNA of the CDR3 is TGCGCCAGCAGTGAGACTAGCGGGATCTCCTACGAGCAGTACTTC. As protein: CASSETSGISYEQYF.

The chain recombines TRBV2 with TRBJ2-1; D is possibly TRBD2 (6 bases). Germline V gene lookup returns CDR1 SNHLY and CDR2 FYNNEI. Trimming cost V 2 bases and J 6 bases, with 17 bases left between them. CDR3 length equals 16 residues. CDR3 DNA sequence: TGTGCCAGCAGTGAAATCCCACTAGCCCCCCGCAATGAGCAGTTCTTC. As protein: CASSEIPLAPRNEQFF. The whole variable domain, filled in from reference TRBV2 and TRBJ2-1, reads EPEVTQTPSHQVTQMGQEVILRCVPISNHLYFYWYRQILGQKVEFLVSFYNNEISEKSEIFDDQFSVERPDGSNFTLKIRSTKLEDSAMYFCASSEIPLAPRNEQFFGPGTRLTVL.

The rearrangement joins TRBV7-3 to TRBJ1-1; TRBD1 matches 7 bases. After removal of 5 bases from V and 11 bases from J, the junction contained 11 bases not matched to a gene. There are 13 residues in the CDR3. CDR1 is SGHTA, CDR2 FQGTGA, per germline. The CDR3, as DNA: TGTGCCAGCAGCACCACAGGGGTCGGGGACGCTTTCTTT. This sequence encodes CASSTTGVGDAFF.

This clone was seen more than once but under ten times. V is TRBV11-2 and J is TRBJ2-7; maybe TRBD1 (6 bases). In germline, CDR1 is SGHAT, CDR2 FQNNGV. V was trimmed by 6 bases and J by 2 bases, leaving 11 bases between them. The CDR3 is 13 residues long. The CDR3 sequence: CASRQTGPYEQYF. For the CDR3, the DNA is TGTGCCAGCAGGCAGACAGGACCCTACGAGCAGTACTTC.

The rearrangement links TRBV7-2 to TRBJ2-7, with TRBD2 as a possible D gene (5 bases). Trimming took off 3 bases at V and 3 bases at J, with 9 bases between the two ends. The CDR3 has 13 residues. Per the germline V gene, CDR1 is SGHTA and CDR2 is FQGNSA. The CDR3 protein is CASSFSGFYEQYF. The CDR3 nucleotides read TGTGCCAGCAGCTTCTCGGGGTTCTACGAGCAGTACTTC.

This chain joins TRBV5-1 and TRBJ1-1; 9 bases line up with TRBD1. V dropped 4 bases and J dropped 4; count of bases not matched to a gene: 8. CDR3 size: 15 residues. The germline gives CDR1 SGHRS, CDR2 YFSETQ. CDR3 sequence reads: CASSPGDREGTEAFF. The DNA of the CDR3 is TGCGCCAGCAGCCCAGGGGACAGGGAGGGCACTGAAGCTTTCTTT.

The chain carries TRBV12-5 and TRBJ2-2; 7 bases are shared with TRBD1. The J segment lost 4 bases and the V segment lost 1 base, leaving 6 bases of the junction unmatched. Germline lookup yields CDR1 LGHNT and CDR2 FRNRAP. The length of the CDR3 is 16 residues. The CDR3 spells CASGLGQGEVTGELFF. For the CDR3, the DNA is TGTGCTAGTGGTTTGGGACAGGGAGAAGTCACCGGGGAGCTGTTTTTT.

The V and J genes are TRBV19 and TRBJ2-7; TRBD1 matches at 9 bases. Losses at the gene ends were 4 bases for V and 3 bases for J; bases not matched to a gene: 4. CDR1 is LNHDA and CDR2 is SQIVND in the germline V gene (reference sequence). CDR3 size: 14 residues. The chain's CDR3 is CASSRDREIYEQYF. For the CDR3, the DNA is TGTGCCAGTAGTAGGGACAGGGAAATCTACGAGCAGTACTTC.

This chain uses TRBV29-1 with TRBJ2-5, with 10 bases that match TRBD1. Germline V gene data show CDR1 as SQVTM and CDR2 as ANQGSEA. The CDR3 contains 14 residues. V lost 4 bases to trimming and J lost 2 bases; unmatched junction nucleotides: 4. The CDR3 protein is CSVGWTGGQETQYF. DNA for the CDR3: TGCAGCGTTGGGTGGACAGGGGGGCAAGAGACCCAGTACTTC.

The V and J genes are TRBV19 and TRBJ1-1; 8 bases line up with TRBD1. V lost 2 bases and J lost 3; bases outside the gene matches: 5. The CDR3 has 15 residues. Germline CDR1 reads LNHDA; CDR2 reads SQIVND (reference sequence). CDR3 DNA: TGTGCCAGTAGTATAAATCCGGGACAGGACACTGAAGCTTTCTTT. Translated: CASSINPGQDTEAFF.

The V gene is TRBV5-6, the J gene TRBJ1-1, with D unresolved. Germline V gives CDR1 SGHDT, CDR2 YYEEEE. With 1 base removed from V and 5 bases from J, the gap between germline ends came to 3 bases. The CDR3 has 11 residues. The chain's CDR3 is CASSLTTEAFF. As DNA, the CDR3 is TGTGCCAGCAGCTTGACTACTGAAGCTTTCTTT.

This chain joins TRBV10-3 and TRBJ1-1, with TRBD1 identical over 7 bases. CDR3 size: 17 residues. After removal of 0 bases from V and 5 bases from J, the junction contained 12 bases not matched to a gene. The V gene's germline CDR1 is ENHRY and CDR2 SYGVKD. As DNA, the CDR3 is TGTGCCATCAGTGAGTCGGGTTTGGAGACAGGGCTGACTGAAGCTTTCTTT. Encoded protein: CAISESGLETGLTEAFF.

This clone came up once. The CDR3 protein is CASSPYGGREDEQYF. DNA of the CDR3: TGTGCCAGCAGCCCCTATGGAGGGAGGGAGGACGAGCAGTACTTC. The V and J genes are TRBV5-4 and TRBJ2-7; 7 positions agree with TRBD2. CDR3 length equals 15 residues. Germline loops: CDR1 SGHNT, CDR2 YYREEE (reference sequence). The junction had 12 bases not matched to a gene; V was cut back by 4 bases and J by 5 bases.

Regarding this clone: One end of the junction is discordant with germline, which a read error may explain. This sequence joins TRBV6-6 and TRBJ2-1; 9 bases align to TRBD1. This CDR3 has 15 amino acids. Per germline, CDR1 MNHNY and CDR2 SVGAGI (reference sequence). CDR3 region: CASGTGTGSFNEQFF. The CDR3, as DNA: TGTGCCAGCGGGACAGGGACTGGGTCCTTCAATGAGCAGTTCTTC.

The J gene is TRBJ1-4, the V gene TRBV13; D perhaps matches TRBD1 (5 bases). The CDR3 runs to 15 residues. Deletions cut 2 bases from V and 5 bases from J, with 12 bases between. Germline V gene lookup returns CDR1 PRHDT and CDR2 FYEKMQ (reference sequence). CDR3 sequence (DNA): TGTGCCAGCAGCTTACAAGGGGCCTCAAATGAAAAACTGTTTTTT. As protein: CASSLQGASNEKLFF.

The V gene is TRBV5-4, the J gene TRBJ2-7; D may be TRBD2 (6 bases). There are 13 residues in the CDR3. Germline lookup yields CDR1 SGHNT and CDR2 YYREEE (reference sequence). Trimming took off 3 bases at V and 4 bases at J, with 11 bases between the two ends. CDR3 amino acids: CASSSGTAYEQYF. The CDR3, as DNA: TGTGCCAGCAGCTCAGGGACTGCGTACGAGCAGTACTTC.

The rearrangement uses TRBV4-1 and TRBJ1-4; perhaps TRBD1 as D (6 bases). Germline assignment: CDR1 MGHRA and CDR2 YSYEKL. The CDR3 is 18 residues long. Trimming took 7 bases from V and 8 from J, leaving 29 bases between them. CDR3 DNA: TGCGCCAGCACCAAAGGGAGCAGGGGCTCCACCGGGGAAGAAAAACTGTTTTTT. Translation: CASTKGSRGSTGEEKLFF.

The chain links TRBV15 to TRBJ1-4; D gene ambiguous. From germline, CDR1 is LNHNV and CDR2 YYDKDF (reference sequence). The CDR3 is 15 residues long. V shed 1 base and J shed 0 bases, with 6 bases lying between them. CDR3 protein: CATSRVRTTNEKLFF. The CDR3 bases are TGTGCCACCAGCAGAGTGCGCACAACTAATGAAAAACTGTTTTTT.

The CDR3: CARHRDRGDYEQYF. The CDR3 nucleotides are TGTGCCAGACACAGGGACAGGGGGGATTACGAGCAGTACTTC. The V gene is TRBV19, the J gene TRBJ2-7, with 11 bases that match TRBD1. Germline V CDR1 and CDR2: LNHDA, SQIVND (reference sequence). CDR3 length: 14 residues. V was clipped by 9 bases and J by 4 bases; unmatched bases: 8.

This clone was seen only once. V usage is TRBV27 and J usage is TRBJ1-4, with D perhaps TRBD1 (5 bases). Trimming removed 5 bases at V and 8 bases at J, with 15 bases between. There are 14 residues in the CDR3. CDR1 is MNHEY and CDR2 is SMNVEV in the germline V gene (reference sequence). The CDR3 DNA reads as TGTGCCAGCAGTCCCTTAGGGGTGGGAGAAAAACTGTTTTTT. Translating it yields CASSPLGVGEKLFF. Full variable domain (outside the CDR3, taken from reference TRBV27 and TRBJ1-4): EAQVTQNPRYLITVTGKKLTVTCSQNMNHEYMSWYRQDPGLGLRQIYYSMNVEVTDKGDVPEGYKVSRKEKRNFPLILESPSPNQTSLYFCASSPLGVGEKLFFGSGTQLSVL.